This paragraph reports one TCR beta chain. V shed 2 bases, J shed 6 bases, and the junction held 7 bases outside the gene matches. Germline lookup yields CDR1 LNHDA and CDR2 SQIVND (reference sequence). The CDR3 is 15 amino acids. The data derive from a study of technical replicates of blood from a few donors. Using immunoSEQ multiplex PCR, the repertoire was profiled, and TCRdb retains in-frame clones only, with some absent. Altogether 70,000 to 85,000 clones are present, about 92% being singletons, with the ten largest covering 0.27%. This chain uses TRBV19 with TRBJ2-7; 10 positions match TRBD1. This clonotype was sampled from a human donor in good health. Sequencing input: T cells isolated from PBMCs. CDR3 coding DNA: TGTGCCAGTAGTATACCCGGGACAGGGGTCCCCGAGCAGTACTTC. It is translated as CASSIPGTGVPEQYF.